The entry below describes one TCR beta chain. Its target is unknown. These data belong to a study of cytomegalovirus exposure and HLA in healthy donors. Overall study context: Unique TCRs numbering 75 million to 95 million, obtained from HLA-typed donors, made up an early data release. Researchers found that under 90% of 300 to 450 genotyped donors fell within the Caucasian-associated ancestry cluster.

Germline V CDR1 and CDR2: MDHEN, SYDVKM. The CDR3 sequence is 15 residues long. The V segment lost 9 bases and the J segment 0 bases; nucleotides outside the gene matches: 4. Findings and caveats of the study: An analysis done earlier found most TCR beta V segments productive about 90% or about 30% of the time.

Primers included in the PCR were 60 Vbeta and 13 Jbeta primers. The protocol was immunoSEQ multiplex PCR, while the TCRdb copy is restricted to in-frame clones and leaves out a portion. Found here are about 130,000 clones, 80% of them singletons; the top ten hold about 2.2%. The TCR originated in a man aged 25-40 years in good health and CMV-seronegative. Sequencing input: PBMCs. The chain employs TRBV28 and TRBJ2-6; 8 positions agree with TRBD1. The CDR3, as DNA: TGTGCCAGTTACACAGGGGGCTCTGGGGCCAACGTCCTGACTTTC. Its protein product is CASYTGGSGANVLTF.